These T cell receptor beta chains were read from a single sample in a study of siplizumab effects on memory and regulatory T cells. Measured with immunoSEQ multiplex PCR; TCRdb has only the in-frame clones, and not every one. Of 60,000 to 80,000 clones listed, 83% are singletons. Sequencing was carried out using memory CD4+ T cells sorted from blood. The receptor set was obtained from a human donor in good health. The CDR3 runs from the conserved cysteine through the conserved F or W. The D gene is left open where the match is weak. Size values are once, few and many counts, or a class for expanded clones, and some rows have none.

v_gene: TRBV7-9
abundance: few
j_gene: TRBJ1-3
d_gene: NA
CDR3nt: TGTGCCAGCAGCCCCGTGCTGGGGAGAAACACCATATATTTT
CDR3aa: CASSPVLGRNTIYF

v_gene: TRBV19
abundance: NA
j_gene: TRBJ2-2
d_gene: TRBD2
CDR3nt: TGTGCCAGTAGTATAATACTAGCGGGAGGGGAGGACACCGGGGAGCTGTTTTTT
CDR3aa: CASSIILAGGEDTGELFF

v_gene: TRBV29-1
abundance: NA
j_gene: TRBJ1-1
d_gene: TRBD1
CDR3nt: TGCAGCGTTAACAGGGGGCCGAACACTGAAGCTTTCTTT
CDR3aa: CSVNRGPNTEAFF

v_gene: TRBV4-1
abundance: NA
j_gene: TRBJ1-5
d_gene: NA
CDR3nt: TGCGCCAGCAGCCAAGACCGGACCAACAATCAGCCCCAGCATTTT
CDR3aa: CASSQDRTNNQPQHF

v_gene: TRBV6-5
abundance: NA
j_gene: TRBJ1-2
d_gene: NA
CDR3nt: TGTGCCAGCAGATTGGACGGATCCATCACCTTC
CDR3aa: CASRLDGSITF

v_gene: TRBV2
abundance: NA
j_gene: TRBJ1-1
d_gene: TRBD1
CDR3nt: TGTGCCAGCAGAGACGCCCTCCTAACGGGACAGGAGACTAACACTGAAGCTTTCTTT
CDR3aa: CASRDALLTGQETNTEAFF

v_gene: TRBV6-1
abundance: few
j_gene: TRBJ2-6
d_gene: NA
CDR3nt: TGTGCCAGCAGTGCCGACCTAGATTTTCTGGGGGCCAACGTCCTGACTTTC
CDR3aa: CASSADLDFLGANVLTF

v_gene: TRBV5-6
abundance: NA
j_gene: TRBJ2-5
d_gene: NA
CDR3nt: TGTGCCAGCAGCTTTGGCAGGGTGGAGACCCAGTACTTC
CDR3aa: CASSFGRVETQYF

v_gene: TRBV6-7
abundance: NA
j_gene: TRBJ2-2
d_gene: NA
CDR3nt: TGTGCCAGAAAGCCCTCTCCCGGCGCCGGGGAGCTGTTTTTT
CDR3aa: CARKPSPGAGELFF

v_gene: TRBV9
abundance: NA
j_gene: TRBJ2-3
d_gene: TRBD1
CDR3nt: TGTGCCAGCAGCGGAGGACAGGTGGGAGATACGCAGTATTTT
CDR3aa: CASSGGQVGDTQYF

v_gene: TRBV2
abundance: NA
j_gene: TRBJ1-5
d_gene: TRBD1
CDR3nt: TGTGCCGGCTGGACAGGGTTCGGTCAGCCCCAGCATTTT
CDR3aa: CAGWTGFGQPQHF

v_gene: TRBV9
abundance: few
j_gene: TRBJ1-5
d_gene: NA
CDR3nt: TGTGCCAGCAGCGTAGGGGGTAGCAATCAGCCCCAGCATTTT
CDR3aa: CASSVGGSNQPQHF

v_gene: TRBV7-8
abundance: once
j_gene: TRBJ1-1
d_gene: NA
CDR3nt: TGTGCCAGCAGCCCCGCGGAGATGGACACTGAAGCTTTCTTT
CDR3aa: CASSPAEMDTEAFF

v_gene: TRBV19
abundance: NA
j_gene: TRBJ1-1
d_gene: NA
CDR3nt: TGTGCCAGTAAATCCATTGAGAACACTGAAGCTTTCTTT
CDR3aa: CASKSIENTEAFF

v_gene: TRBV4-1
abundance: NA
j_gene: TRBJ2-7
d_gene: TRBD1
CDR3nt: TGCGCCAGCAGCCCGGGACAGGACCTCTACGAGCAGTACTTC
CDR3aa: CASSPGQDLYEQYF

v_gene: TRBV28
abundance: NA
j_gene: TRBJ1-5
d_gene: NA
CDR3nt: TGTGCCAGCAGTCGCGGACAGCCCCTACAGCCCCAGCATTTT
CDR3aa: CASSRGQPLQPQHF

v_gene: TRBV7-8
abundance: NA
j_gene: TRBJ1-2
d_gene: NA
CDR3nt: TGTGCCAGCATCCAAGGGACGGCCGGCCCCTATGGCTACACCTTC
CDR3aa: CASIQGTAGPYGYTF

v_gene: TRBV5-1
abundance: NA
j_gene: TRBJ2-3
d_gene: NA
CDR3nt: TGCGCCAGCAGCCCCGACAGGATCACTAAAGATACGCAGTATTTT
CDR3aa: CASSPDRITKDTQYF

v_gene: TRBV5-4
abundance: NA
j_gene: TRBJ1-1
d_gene: NA
CDR3nt: TGTGCCAGCAGCTTGGCGCAAGGGGCTGAAGCTTTCTTT
CDR3aa: CASSLAQGAEAFF

v_gene: TRBV6-5
abundance: NA
j_gene: TRBJ1-2
d_gene: TRBD1
CDR3nt: TGTGCCAGCAGTTACGGACAGGGTTACTATGGCTACACCTTC
CDR3aa: CASSYGQGYYGYTF

v_gene: TRBV7-2
abundance: NA
j_gene: TRBJ2-2
d_gene: NA
CDR3nt: TGTGCCAGCAGCTTAGCCCCCTCTGGCGGGGGCCTCACCGGGGAGCTGTTTTTT
CDR3aa: CASSLAPSGGGLTGELFF